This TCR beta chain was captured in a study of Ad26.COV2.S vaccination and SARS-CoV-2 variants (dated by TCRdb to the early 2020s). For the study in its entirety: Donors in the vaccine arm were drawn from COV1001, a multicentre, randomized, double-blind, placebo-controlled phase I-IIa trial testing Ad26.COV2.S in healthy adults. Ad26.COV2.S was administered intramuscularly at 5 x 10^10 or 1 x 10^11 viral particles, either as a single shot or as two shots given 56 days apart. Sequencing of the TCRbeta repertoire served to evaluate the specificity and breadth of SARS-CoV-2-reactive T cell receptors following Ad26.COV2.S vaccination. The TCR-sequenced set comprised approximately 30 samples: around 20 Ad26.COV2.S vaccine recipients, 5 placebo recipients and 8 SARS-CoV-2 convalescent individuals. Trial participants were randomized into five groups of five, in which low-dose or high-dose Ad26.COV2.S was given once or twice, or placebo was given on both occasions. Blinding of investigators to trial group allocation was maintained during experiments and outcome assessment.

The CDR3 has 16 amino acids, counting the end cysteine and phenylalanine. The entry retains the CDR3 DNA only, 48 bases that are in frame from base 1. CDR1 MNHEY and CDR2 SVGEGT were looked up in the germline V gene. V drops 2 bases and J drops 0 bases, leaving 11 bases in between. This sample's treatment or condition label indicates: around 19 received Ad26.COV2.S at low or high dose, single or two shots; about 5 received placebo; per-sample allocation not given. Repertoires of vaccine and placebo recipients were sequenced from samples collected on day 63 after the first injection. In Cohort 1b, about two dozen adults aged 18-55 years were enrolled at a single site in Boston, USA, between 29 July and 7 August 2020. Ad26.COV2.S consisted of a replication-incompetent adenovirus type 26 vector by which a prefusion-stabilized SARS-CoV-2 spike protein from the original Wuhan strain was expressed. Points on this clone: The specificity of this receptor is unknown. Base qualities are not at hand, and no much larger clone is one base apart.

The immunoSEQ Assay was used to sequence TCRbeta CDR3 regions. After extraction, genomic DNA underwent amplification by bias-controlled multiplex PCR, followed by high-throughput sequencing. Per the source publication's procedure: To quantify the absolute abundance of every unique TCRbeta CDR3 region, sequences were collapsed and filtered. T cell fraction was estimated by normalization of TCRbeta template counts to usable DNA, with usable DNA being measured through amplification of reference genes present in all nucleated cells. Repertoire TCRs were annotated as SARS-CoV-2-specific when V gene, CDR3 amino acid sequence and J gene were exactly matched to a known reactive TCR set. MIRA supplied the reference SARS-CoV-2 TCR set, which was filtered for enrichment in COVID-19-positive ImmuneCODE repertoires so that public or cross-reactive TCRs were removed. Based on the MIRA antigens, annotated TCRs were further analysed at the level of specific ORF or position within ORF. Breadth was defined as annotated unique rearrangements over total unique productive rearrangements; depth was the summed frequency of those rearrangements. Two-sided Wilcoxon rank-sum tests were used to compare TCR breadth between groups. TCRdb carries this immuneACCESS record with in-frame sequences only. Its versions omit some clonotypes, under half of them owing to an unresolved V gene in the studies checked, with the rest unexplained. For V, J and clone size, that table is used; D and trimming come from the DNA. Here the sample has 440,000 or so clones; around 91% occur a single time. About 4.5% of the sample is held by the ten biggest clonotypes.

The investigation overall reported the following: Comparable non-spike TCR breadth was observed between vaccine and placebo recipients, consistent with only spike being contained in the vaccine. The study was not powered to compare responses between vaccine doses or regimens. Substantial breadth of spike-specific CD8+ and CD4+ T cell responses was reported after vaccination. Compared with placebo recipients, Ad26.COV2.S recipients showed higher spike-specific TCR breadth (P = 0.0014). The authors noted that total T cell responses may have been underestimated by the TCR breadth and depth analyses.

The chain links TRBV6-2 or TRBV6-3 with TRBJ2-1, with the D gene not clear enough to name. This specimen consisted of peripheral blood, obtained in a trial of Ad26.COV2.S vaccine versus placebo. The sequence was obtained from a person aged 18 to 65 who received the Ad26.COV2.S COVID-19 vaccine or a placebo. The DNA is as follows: TGTGCCAGCAGTTACGTGGCAACAGTCTCCTACAATGAGCAGTTCTTC. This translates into CASSYVATVSYNEQFF.